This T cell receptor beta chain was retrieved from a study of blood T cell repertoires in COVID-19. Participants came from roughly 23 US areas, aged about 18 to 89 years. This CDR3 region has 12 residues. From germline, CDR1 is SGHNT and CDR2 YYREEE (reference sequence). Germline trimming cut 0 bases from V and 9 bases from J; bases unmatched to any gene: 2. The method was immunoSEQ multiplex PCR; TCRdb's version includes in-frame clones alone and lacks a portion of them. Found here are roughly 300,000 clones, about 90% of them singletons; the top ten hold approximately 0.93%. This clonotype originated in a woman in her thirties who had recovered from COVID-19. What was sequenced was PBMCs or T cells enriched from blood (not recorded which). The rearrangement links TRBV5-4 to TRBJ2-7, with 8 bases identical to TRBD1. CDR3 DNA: TGTGCCAGCAGCTTGGAACAGGGGGGGCAGTACTTC. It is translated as CASSLEQGGQYF.